Shown below are 13 T cell receptor beta chains from a single sample sequenced in a study of T-cell reconstitution after alpha-beta-depleted transplantation in children. Using unique molecular identifiers, the investigators prepared the TCRbeta library. In TCRdb, the PCR reads were re-called with MiXCR into one record per CDR3 protein. The sample includes a few hundred thousand distinct CDR3 sequences, about a tenth seen only once; the top ten take roughly 5.5%. The input for sequencing was PBMCs from the stem cell graft donor, taken from the stem cell graft. These receptors were obtained from a human donor who donated a stem cell graft to a child with acute myeloid leukemia.

J is TRBJ2-3 and V is TRBV6-5; 7 bases align to TRBD1. V dropped 0 bases and J dropped 6; count of bases not matched to a gene: 3. Germline V gives CDR1 MNHEY, CDR2 SVGAGI. This CDR3 is 14 amino acids long. The chain's CDR3 is CASSYSTGSDTQYF. The CDR3 region has the DNA TGTGCCAGCAGTTACTCGACAGGGTCGGATACGCAGTATTTT.

In this sample, this clonotype turned up a few times. Possible read error: a much larger clone is one base away. V and J are TRBV3-1 and TRBJ1-5, with 10 bases aligning to TRBD1. The CDR3 has 15 amino acids. V was clipped by 5 bases and J by 0 bases; unmatched bases: 1. Germline V lookup: CDR1 LGHDT, CDR2 YNNKEL (reference sequence). CDR3 residues: CASSGTGDSNQPQHF. The CDR3 nucleotides read TGTGCCAGCAGCGGGACAGGGGATAGCAATCAGCCCCAGCATTTT. Variable domain in full (rest from reference TRBV3-1 and TRBJ1-5): DTAVSQTPKYLVTQMGNDKSIKCEQNLGHDTMYWYKQDSKKFLKIMFSYNNKELIINETVPNRFSPKSPDKAHLNLHINSLELGDSAVYFCASSGTGDSNQPQHFGDGTRLSIL.

CDR3 in DNA: TGCGCCAGCAGCTTGTCTAACTACCAAGAGACCCAGTACTTC. It translates to CASSLSNYQETQYF. This chain uses TRBV5-1 with TRBJ2-5, with D uncertain. Germline V gene lookup returns CDR1 SGHRS and CDR2 YFSETQ. Trimming left V 1 base short and J 0 bases short, with 7 bases between. CDR3 size: 14 residues.

This clonotype has more than one count but fewer than ten. The V call is TRBV27, the J call TRBJ2-4, with D tentatively TRBD2 (5 bases). The germline V and J ends were trimmed by 2 bases and 0 bases, with 5 bases remaining between them. This CDR3 has 14 amino acids. Germline-derived CDR1 and CDR2 are MNHEY and SMNVEV (reference sequence). CDR3 coding DNA: TGTGCCAGCAGTTTAGAGGGAGCCAAAAACATTCAGTACTTC. It is translated as CASSLEGAKNIQYF.

This clonotype was seen only a few times. The chain joins TRBV5-1 to TRBJ2-3; D not certain. This CDR3 region has 13 residues. V was shortened by 0 bases and J by 5 bases, with 7 bases between the two germline ends. Looked up from germline, CDR1 is SGHRS and CDR2 is YFSETQ. The DNA for the CDR3 is TGCGCCAGCAGCTTGGCCCCAAGAGATACGCAGTATTTT. Protein sequence: CASSLAPRDTQYF.

This clonotype came up many times. This rearrangement joins TRBV9 to TRBJ2-1; D gene ambiguous. Germline CDR1 SGDLS, CDR2 YYNGEE. V gave up 0 bases and J gave up 8 bases, with 6 bases separating them. The CDR3 runs to 12 residues. In DNA form, the CDR3 reads TGTGCCAGCAGCGTAGTCGGCGATGAGCAGTTCTTC. Translated: CASSVVGDEQFF. Together with reference TRBV9 and TRBJ2-1, the CDR3 gives the full variable domain: DSGVTQTPKHLITATGQRVTLRCSPRSGDLSVYWYQQSLDQGLQFLIQYYNGEERAKGNILERFSAQQFPDLHSELNLSSLELGDSALYFCASSVVGDEQFFGPGTRLTVL.

This clonotype was seen at least ten times. The chain carries TRBV20-1 and TRBJ1-1; D remains unclear. Looked up from germline, CDR1 is DFQATT and CDR2 is SNEGSKA (reference sequence). The CDR3 sequence is 14 residues long. Trimming shortened V by 1 base and J by 0 bases, and 9 bases separated the two germline ends. CDR3 nucleotides: TGCAGTGCTAGAGCTTGGCAGTTGAACACTGAAGCTTTCTTT. Protein: CSARAWQLNTEAFF.

Ten or more counts support this clonotype. The chain recombines TRBV29-1 with TRBJ1-2; D uncertain. The germline gives CDR1 SQVTM, CDR2 ANQGSEA. The CDR3 is 14 residues long. V dropped 0 bases and J dropped 5 bases, with 13 bases sitting between them. The CDR3 DNA sequence: TGCAGCGTTGAAGATAGGGAGGGAAGGTATGGCTACACCTTC. It is translated as CSVEDREGRYGYTF.

This clonotype was seen more than once but under ten times. The J gene is TRBJ2-4, the V gene TRBV19; possible D gene TRBD1, 5 bases. This CDR3 region has 16 residues. V dropped 2 bases and J dropped 2 bases, with 13 bases sitting between them. The germline V gene has CDR1 LNHDA and CDR2 SQIVND (reference sequence). CDR3 bases: TGTGCCAGTAGTATAATTCAGGGTGGGACCAAAAACATTCAGTACTTC. Protein: CASSIIQGGTKNIQYF.

This clonotype showed up many times. V usage is TRBV7-2 and J usage is TRBJ2-7; 8 bases match TRBD1. With 3 bases clipped from V and 3 bases from J, the junction kept 4 bases outside the gene matches. From germline, CDR1 is SGHTA and CDR2 FQGNSA. CDR3 length equals 14 residues. The CDR3 loop reads CASSFSGGDYEQYV. DNA for the CDR3: TGTGCCAGCAGCTTTTCAGGGGGCGACTACGAGCAGTACGTC.

This clonotype was counted only a few times. The chain recombines TRBV5-1 with TRBJ2-7; 9 nucleotides agree with TRBD2. CDR3 size: 15 residues. Germline CDR1 and CDR2: SGHRS and YFSETQ. V gave up 4 bases and J gave up 2 bases; unmatched junction bases: 7. CDR3 protein: CASSAPGLAAYEQYF. For the CDR3, the DNA is TGCGCCAGCAGCGCACCGGGACTAGCAGCCTACGAGCAGTACTTC.

This clonotype was seen more than once but under ten times. The chain's CDR3 is CASSQVNRLNEQFF. Written as DNA, the CDR3 is TGTGCCAGCAGCCAAGTGAACAGATTAAATGAGCAGTTCTTC. J is TRBJ2-1 and V is TRBV3-1; the D is unclear. This CDR3 has 14 residues. Germline-derived CDR1 and CDR2 are LGHDT and YNNKEL (reference sequence). V was pared by 1 base and J by 7 bases, with 11 bases between.

There are many counts of this clonotype. The V and J genes are TRBV28 and TRBJ2-3; tentatively, D is TRBD1 (6 bases). This CDR3 region has 11 residues. Per the germline V gene, CDR1 is MDHEN and CDR2 is SYDVKM. Trimming removed 8 bases at V and 4 bases at J, with 7 bases between. Here the CDR3 reads CASSGADTQYF. CDR3 nucleotides: TGTGCCAGCTCAGGGGCAGATACGCAGTATTTT.